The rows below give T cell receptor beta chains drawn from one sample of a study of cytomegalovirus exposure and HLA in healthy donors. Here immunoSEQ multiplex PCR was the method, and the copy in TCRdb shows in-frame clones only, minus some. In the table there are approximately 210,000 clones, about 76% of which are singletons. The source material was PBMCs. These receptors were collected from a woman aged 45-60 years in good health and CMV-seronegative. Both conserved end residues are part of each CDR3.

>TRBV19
CASSTRGNEQFF
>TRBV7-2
CASSFDLGTDTQYF
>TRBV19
CASRQATSSYNSPLHF
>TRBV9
CASSAGHISYEQYF
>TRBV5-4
CASSFGNQPQHF
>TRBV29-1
CSVLRGGKNTEAFF
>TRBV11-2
CASSYGGTNYGYTF
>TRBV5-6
CASSSIDKNTEAFF
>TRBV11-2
CASSTWEGPAEAFF
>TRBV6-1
CASRPTGRGYTF
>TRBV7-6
CASSYLVGLGSGNTIYF
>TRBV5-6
CASSVYTGTEQYF
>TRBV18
CASSQQEGSFYEQYF
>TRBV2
CASSSSGSYEQYF
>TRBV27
CASSSSPLSTSGYNEQFF
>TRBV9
CASSPRGLAGGRGRNEQFF
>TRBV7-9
CASSPLRDRGKENEKLFF
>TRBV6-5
CAISERDSNQPQHF
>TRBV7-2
CASSSGETQYF
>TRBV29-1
CSTGGAGGSDTQYF
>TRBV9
CASSVVPAGNTGELLF
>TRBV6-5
CASSYQAGRYNEQFF
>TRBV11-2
CASSRGASGSGSYGYTF
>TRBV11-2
CASSLGAAGTKNIQYF
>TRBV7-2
CASRRTSGRVAGELFF
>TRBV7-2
CASSARWGDHGYTF
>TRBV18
CASSPGQGASRTEAFF
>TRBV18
CASSPRQGADTGELFF
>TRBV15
CATSRTDFADGYTF
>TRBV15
CATSGQYSNQPQHF
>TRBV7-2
CASSSRTGGSYQHF
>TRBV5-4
CASSGNSYNEQFF
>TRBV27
CASIQSGELFF
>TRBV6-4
CASRVPSGGYTF
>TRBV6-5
CASSYSTATEAFF
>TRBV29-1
CSVKQVIGTEAFF
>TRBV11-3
CASSLVRVGYDEQFF
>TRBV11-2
CASSLAISYEQYF
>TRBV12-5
CASAIGTDNYGYTF
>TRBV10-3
CAISETLNYGYTF
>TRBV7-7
CASSRGLAGVQETQYF
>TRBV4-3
CASSQDLGGALDTGELFF